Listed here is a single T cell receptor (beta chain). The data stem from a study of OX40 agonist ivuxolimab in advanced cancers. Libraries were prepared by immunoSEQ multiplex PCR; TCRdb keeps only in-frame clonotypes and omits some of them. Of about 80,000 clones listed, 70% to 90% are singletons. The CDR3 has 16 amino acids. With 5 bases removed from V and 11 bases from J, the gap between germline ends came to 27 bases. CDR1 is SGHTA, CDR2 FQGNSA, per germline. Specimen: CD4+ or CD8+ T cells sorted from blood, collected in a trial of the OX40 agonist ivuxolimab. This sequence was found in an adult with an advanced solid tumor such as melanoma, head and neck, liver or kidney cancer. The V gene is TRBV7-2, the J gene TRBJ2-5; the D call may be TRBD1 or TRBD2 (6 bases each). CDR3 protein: CASSLVVGGPLNKQYF. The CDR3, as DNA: TGTGCCAGCAGCCTGGTTGTGGGGGGCCCTTTAAATAAGCAGTACTTC.